This TCR beta chain was found in a study of blood T cell repertoires in COVID-19. Looking at the study overall: The origin of the acute and convalescent COVID-19 samples was the United States, Italy and Spain. T cells, B-cell-depleted T cells, or PBMCs provided the cDNA or gDNA that served as material.

V shed 6 bases, J shed 11 bases, and the junction held 10 bases outside the gene matches. Germline CDR1 MRHNA, CDR2 SNTAGT. The CDR3 covers 14 residues. Original processing notes: Estimates of nucleated cell counts were drawn from the amplification of reference gene primers. Sequencing was performed with immunoSEQ multiplex PCR; in TCRdb, only in-frame clones are kept and a portion is missing. V and J calls plus clone size are reproduced from that table; the DNA served to infer D and trimming. The repertoire holds around 170,000 clones, with 84% as singletons. This receptor was taken from a man aged 30-40 years with active or convalescent COVID-19. The V call is TRBV6-4, the J call TRBJ1-6; 7 bases are a match to TRBD1. The sample comprised peripheral blood. In DNA form, the CDR3 reads TGTGCCAGCAGCACACAGGGGAACGGTGCACCCCTCCACTTT. It specifies CASSTQGNGAPLHF.